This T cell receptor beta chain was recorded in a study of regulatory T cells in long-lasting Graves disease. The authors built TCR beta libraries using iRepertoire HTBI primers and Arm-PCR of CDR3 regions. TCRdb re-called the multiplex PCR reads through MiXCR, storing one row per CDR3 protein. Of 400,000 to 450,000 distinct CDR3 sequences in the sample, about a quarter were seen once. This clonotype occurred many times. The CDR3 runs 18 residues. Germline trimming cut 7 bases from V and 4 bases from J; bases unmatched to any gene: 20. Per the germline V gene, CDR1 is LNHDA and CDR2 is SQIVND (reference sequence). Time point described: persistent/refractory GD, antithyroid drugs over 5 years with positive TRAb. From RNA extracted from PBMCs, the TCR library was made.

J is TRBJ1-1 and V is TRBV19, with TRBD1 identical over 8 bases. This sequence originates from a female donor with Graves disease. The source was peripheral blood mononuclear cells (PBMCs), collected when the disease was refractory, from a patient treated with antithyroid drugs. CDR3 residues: CASTLRALAGGLGTEAFF. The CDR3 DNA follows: TGTGCCAGTACCCTAAGGGCGTTGGCAGGGGGCTTGGGCACTGAAGCTTTCTTT.